Detailed here is one T cell receptor (beta chain). Its antigen is not known. This record belongs to a study of cytomegalovirus exposure and HLA in healthy donors. The germline V and J ends were trimmed by 3 bases and 1 base, with 22 bases remaining between them. Looked up from germline, CDR1 is SGHDT and CDR2 is YYEEEE. This CDR3 comprises 18 residues. Whole-study results and caveats: It was approximately 160 TCR beta chains that were listed as cytomegalovirus-associated. A later analysis showed HLA-associated TCR beta chains outstripping equally common others in clonal expansion. Later analysis identified 17,000 or so TCR beta sequences associated with HLA alleles, using a false discovery rate threshold of 0.05.

The PCR had 60 Vbeta and 13 Jbeta primers. Libraries were prepared by immunoSEQ multiplex PCR; TCRdb keeps only in-frame clonotypes and omits some of them. This table holds roughly 100,000 clones, nearly 80% found once. The sequencing sample was made of PBMCs. The TCR comes from a man in his 60s in good health and CMV-seropositive. V gene TRBV5-6 combines with J gene TRBJ1-1; D is possibly TRBD1 (5 bases). The CDR3 nucleotides are TGTGCCAGCAGCTCTAACACCTTACCTCAGACAGCGAACACTGAAGCTTTCTTT. Its translation: CASSSNTLPQTANTEAFF.